These T cell receptor beta chains were read from a single sample in a study of blood T cell repertoires in COVID-19. Data came from immunoSEQ multiplex PCR; TCRdb stores just in-frame clones and leaves some out. Of under 130,000 clones listed, roughly two thirds are singletons. The sequenced material came from peripheral blood. The receptor source for this set is an elderly man with acute or convalescent COVID-19. The CDR3 runs from the conserved cysteine through the conserved F or W. D genes are given only for firm matches. For some rows the clone size is stated as once, few or many, or as a class when expanded; others skip it.

>TRBJ1-2|.|TRBD1|TRBV2
TGTGCCAGCAGTTCCACAGGGGAGAATGGCTACACCTTC
CASSSTGENGYTF
>TRBJ2-3|.|TRBD2|TRBV5-5
TGTGCCAGCGGCCGACTAGCTCCCACAGATACGCAGTATTTT
CASGRLAPTDTQYF
>TRBJ2-7|.|.|TRBV7-7
TGTGCTAGCAGCCCAACCCCCGCACTAGGCGAGCAGTACTTC
CASSPTPALGEQYF
>TRBJ2-7|.|TRBD2|TRBV20-1
TGCAGTGCGAGACTAGCGAACGAGCAGTACTTC
CSARLANEQYF
>TRBJ2-5|.|.|TRBV10-3
TGTGCCATCAACCAAGCGGGCCAAACAGAGACCCAGTACTTC
CAINQAGQTETQYF
>TRBJ2-1|.|TRBD2|TRBV29-1
TGCAGCGTTGAAGATCCGGGGGGCGGGAGGCGCAATGAGCAGTTCTTC
CSVEDPGGGRRNEQFF
>TRBJ1-2|few|.|TRBV28
TGTGCCAGCAGTTTACCCAATCTTGCGGGGGCATACGGCTACACCTTC
CASSLPNLAGAYGYTF
>TRBJ2-2|.|.|TRBV28
TGTGCCAGCAGTAAAGAGGTCGGGGAGCTGTTTTTT
CASSKEVGELFF
>TRBJ1-2|.|.|TRBV3-1/TRBV3-2
TGTGCCAGCAGCCGGACCGGGAGTAACTATGGCTACACCTTC
CASSRTGSNYGYTF
>TRBJ1-1|.|.|TRBV12-3/TRBV12-4
TGTGCCAGCAGGGTCCGGGAGGACACTGAAGCTTTCTTT
CASRVREDTEAFF
>TRBJ2-3|.|.|TRBV2
TGTGCCAGCAGTTCACTAGTTACTAGCACAGATACGCAGTATTTT
CASSSLVTSTDTQYF
>TRBJ2-7|.|TRBD2|TRBV7-2
TGTGCCAGCAGCTTGGCGGGGGGCGCATTTGAGGGCGAGCAGTACTTC
CASSLAGGAFEGEQYF
>TRBJ1-2|.|TRBD1|TRBV10-2
TGCGCCACCACGAAGGGGGCAGGGAATGGCTACACCTTC
CATTKGAGNGYTF
>TRBJ2-5|.|.|TRBV5-1
TGCGCCAGCAGCTTGGATATAGCGCCACAAGAGACCCAGTACTTC
CASSLDIAPQETQYF
>TRBJ1-3|.|TRBD1|TRBV6-5
TGTGCCAGCAGCTTGACAGGGGGCGATCTGAACACCATATATTTT
CASSLTGGDLNTIYF
>TRBJ1-5|.|.|TRBV6-5
TGTGCCAGCAGCCCAGGCGAAAACAGCAATCAGCCCCAGCATTTT
CASSPGENSNQPQHF
>TRBJ1-4|.|TRBD1|TRBV5-5
TGTGCCAGCAGCAAGGACAGGGTAATAAATGAAAAACTGTTTTTT
CASSKDRVINEKLFF
>TRBJ2-5|.|TRBD1|TRBV7-3
TGTGCCAGCAGCCGGGACAGGGGCGAGACCCAGTACTTC
CASSRDRGETQYF
>TRBJ2-7|.|.|TRBV29-1
TGCAGCGTTGAAGATCACGGGGGGCGGAAGCAGTACTTC
CSVEDHGGRKQYF
>TRBJ2-1|.|.|TRBV6-2/TRBV6-3
TGTGTCAGCAGTTTCGACTGGGGGGGCAACAATGAGCAGTTCTTC
CVSSFDWGGNNEQFF
>TRBJ2-7|.|TRBD1|TRBV7-2
TGTGCCAGCAGCTCCCGACAGGGCACCTACGAGCAGTACTTC
CASSSRQGTYEQYF
>TRBJ1-4|.|TRBD1|TRBV5-1
TGCGCCAGCAGCTTGGGGGACAGAATTGAAAAACTGTTTTTT
CASSLGDRIEKLFF